This is a list of T cell receptor beta chains from one sample in a study of OX40 agonist ivuxolimab in advanced cancers. The repertoire was sequenced with immunoSEQ multiplex PCR; TCRdb's copy has only in-frame clones and lacks some. The table includes around 70,000 clones, about 91% detected once. The source was CD4+ or CD8+ T cells sorted from blood, collected in a trial of the OX40 agonist ivuxolimab. Receptors originate from an adult with an advanced solid tumor such as melanoma, head and neck, liver or kidney cancer. Both conserved end residues are part of each CDR3. Fields, in order: clone size, V gene, J gene, D gene, CDR3 protein, CDR3 DNA. A D gene is named only where the DNA matches it firmly. Size tells how often a clone was seen (once, few, many) or the class of an expanded clone, and some rows leave it out.

>.|TRBV7-9|TRBJ1-6|.
CASRTSGTVNSPLHF
TGTGCCAGCAGAACCTCGGGGACGGTTAATTCACCCCTCCACTTT
>.|TRBV2|TRBJ2-7|.
CASSVRWQDANEQYF
TGTGCCAGCAGTGTGAGGTGGCAGGACGCTAACGAGCAGTACTTC
>once|TRBV7-9|TRBJ1-3|TRBD1
CASSQGQGGSGNTIYF
TGTGCCAGCAGCCAGGGACAGGGGGGATCTGGAAACACCATATATTTT
>.|TRBV28|TRBJ2-7|TRBD1
CASSPWGTGSYEQYF
TGTGCCAGCAGTCCATGGGGGACAGGATCCTACGAGCAGTACTTC
>.|TRBV18|TRBJ2-7|TRBD2
CASSPGLAGAYEQYF
TGTGCCAGCTCACCTGGACTAGCGGGAGCCTACGAGCAGTACTTC
>.|TRBV2|TRBJ1-1|.
CASTSRGNTEAFF
TGTGCCAGCACCTCACGTGGGAACACTGAAGCTTTCTTT
>.|TRBV9|TRBJ2-2|.
CASSAGTVTGELFF
TGTGCCAGCAGCGCTGGGACGGTCACCGGGGAGCTGTTTTTT
>once|TRBV10-2|TRBJ2-1|TRBD2
CASGVSGGQREQFF
TGCGCCAGCGGGGTTAGCGGGGGGCAGAGGGAGCAGTTCTTC
>once|TRBV6-1|TRBJ1-2|.
CASSEAERTGYTF
TGTGCCAGCAGTGAAGCGGAGAGGACTGGCTACACCTTC
>.|TRBV27|TRBJ2-3|.
CASSPYPLGTTDTQYF
TGTGCCAGCAGTCCCTACCCTCTCGGGACAACAGATACGCAGTATTTT
>once|TRBV18|TRBJ2-5|TRBD2
CASSPSGVETQYF
TGTGCCAGCTCACCTAGCGGGGTGGAGACCCAGTACTTC
>.|TRBV7-8|TRBJ2-2|.
CASSLTSGTIVPGELFF
TGTGCCAGCAGCTTAACGTCGGGGACCATTGTTCCCGGGGAGCTGTTTTTT
>once|TRBV30|TRBJ2-7|TRBD1
CAWNTGTGRREQYF
TGTGCCTGGAATACCGGGACAGGGAGACGGGAGCAGTACTTC
>.|TRBV21-1|TRBJ2-1|.
CASSKGGRTSGPNEQFF
TGTGCCAGCAGCAAAGGGGGGAGGACTAGCGGACCCAATGAGCAGTTCTTC
>.|TRBV19|TRBJ2-4|.
CATQPVAKNIQYF
TGTGCCACCCAACCGGTAGCCAAAAACATTCAGTACTTC
>.|TRBV15|TRBJ2-7|.
CATSSGGPYEQYF
TGTGCCACCAGCAGCGGGGGGCCCTACGAGCAGTACTTC
>.|TRBV30|TRBJ2-1|TRBD2
CAWRPLAVSYNEQFF
TGTGCCTGGAGGCCACTAGCGGTAAGCTACAATGAGCAGTTCTTC
>.|TRBV2|TRBJ2-3|.
CASSVDRLSTDTQYF
TGTGCCAGCAGTGTTGACAGACTCTCCACAGATACGCAGTATTTT
>.|TRBV6-1|TRBJ2-5|.
CASSGVRETQYF
TGTGCCAGCAGTGGGGTTAGAGAGACCCAGTACTTC
>.|TRBV2|TRBJ2-1|TRBD1
CASSGTGGSYNEQFF
TGTGCCAGCAGTGGGACAGGGGGCTCGTACAATGAGCAGTTCTTC
>.|TRBV2|TRBJ1-5|.
CASSGNRAVQPQHF
TGTGCCAGCAGTGGTAACAGGGCAGTTCAGCCCCAGCATTTT
>.|TRBV28|TRBJ2-2|.
CASNYLAGELFF
TGTGCCAGCAACTACCTAGCCGGGGAGCTGTTTTTT
>.|TRBV7-8|TRBJ1-1|.
CASSLGGGRDTEAFF
TGTGCCAGCAGCTTAGGGGGCGGGAGGGACACTGAAGCTTTCTTT
>.|TRBV6-6|TRBJ2-6|.
CASRGGKAGANVLTF
TGTGCCAGCAGGGGCGGGAAAGCTGGGGCCAACGTCCTGACTTTC